The 2 T cell receptor beta chains below were found in one sample sequenced in a study of shared T cell receptors in the human thymus. Some clones are missing from TCRdb's copy, which holds only in-frame ones; the method was immunoSEQ multiplex PCR. The sample carries over 350,000 clones, roughly 94% recorded once. The sample was thymocytes. These receptor sequences come from a human donor.

V gene TRBV5-6 combines with J gene TRBJ2-3; D is undetermined. The CDR3 consists of 14 residues. Germline-derived CDR1 and CDR2 are SGHDT and YYEEEE. V lost 0 bases to trimming and J lost 1 base, with 6 bases between them. CDR3 DNA: TGTGCCAGCAGCTTGGGGTCACGCACAGATACGCAGTATTTT. Translated, it gives CASSLGSRTDTQYF.

V is TRBV11-2 and J is TRBJ2-7; 7 bases align to TRBD2. V lost 2 bases and J lost 2; bases outside the gene matches: 0. Germline values: CDR1 SGHAT, CDR2 FQNNGV. The CDR3 is 13 amino acids. The CDR3 here is CASSLLAAYEQYF. In DNA, the CDR3 is TGTGCCAGCAGCTTACTAGCGGCCTACGAGCAGTACTTC.